The rows below give T cell receptor beta chains drawn from one sample of a study of control samples from healthy donors and cancer patients. Clones were read by immunoSEQ multiplex PCR, and TCRdb kept only the in-frame ones, dropping some. The data contain 110,000 to 150,000 clones, about nine tenths of them singletons. Sequenced sample: blood. These receptors came from a man aged 30-40 years in good health. Each CDR3 is given with its conserved first and last residue. D genes are given only for firm matches. Size values are once, few and many counts, or a class for expanded clones, and some rows have none.

length,J,size,D,V,CDR3,DNA
17,TRBJ1-2,.,TRBD1,TRBV24-1,CATSDARDRVNPYGYTF,TGTGCCACCAGTGATGCCCGGGACAGGGTGAACCCCTATGGCTACACCTTC
14,TRBJ1-1,.,.,TRBV2,CASRVSGRLPEAFF,TGTGCCAGCAGGGTTTCGGGGAGATTACCTGAAGCTTTCTTT
15,TRBJ1-1,.,.,TRBV19,CASSIDRRGGTEAFF,TGTGCCAGTAGTATAGATAGGAGGGGAGGCACTGAAGCTTTCTTT
15,TRBJ2-3,.,TRBD2,TRBV5-1,CASSLALAGVDTQYF,TGCGCCAGCAGCTTGGCACTAGCGGGGGTTGATACGCAGTATTTT
15,TRBJ2-7,.,.,TRBV7-3,CASSLTGPSWDEQYF,TGTGCCAGCAGCTTAACAGGACCCTCTTGGGACGAGCAGTACTTC
12,TRBJ2-7,.,.,TRBV7-9,CASSLLRYEQYF,TGTGCCAGCAGCTTATTGAGATACGAGCAGTACTTC
17,TRBJ2-7,once,TRBD2,TRBV2,CASSEAPSGRVIYEQYF,TGTGCCAGCAGTGAAGCACCTAGCGGGAGGGTTATCTACGAGCAGTACTTC
13,TRBJ2-7,few,.,TRBV11-2,CASSLYGGYEQYF,TGTGCCAGCAGCTTATACGGAGGCTACGAGCAGTACTTC
14,TRBJ2-3,.,.,TRBV5-1,CASTEGDGTDTQYF,TGCGCCTCCACTGAGGGGGATGGCACAGATACGCAGTATTTT
13,TRBJ2-1,.,.,TRBV7-2,CASSLTISYEQFF,TGTGCCAGCAGCCTTACTATCAGTTACGAGCAGTTCTTC
15,TRBJ1-5,once,.,TRBV19,CASSGDRARNQPQHF,TGTGCCAGTAGTGGAGACAGAGCTCGCAATCAGCCCCAGCATTTT
15,TRBJ1-2,.,.,TRBV9,CASSVAPEPIDGYTF,TGTGCCAGCAGCGTAGCTCCGGAACCGATAGATGGCTACACCTTC
13,TRBJ2-7,.,.,TRBV27,CASSLSPSYEQYF,TGTGCCAGCAGTTTATCCCCTTCCTACGAGCAGTACTTC
13,TRBJ1-5,.,.,TRBV6-5,CASQGPSNQPQHF,TGTGCCAGCCAGGGACCAAGCAATCAGCCCCAGCATTTT
16,TRBJ2-5,.,TRBD2,TRBV7-2,CASSPPASGAGLTQYF,TGTGCCAGCAGCCCTCCCGCTAGCGGGGCAGGTTTGACCCAGTACTTC
11,TRBJ2-3,.,.,TRBV2,CASGSTDTQYF,TGTGCCAGCGGGAGCACAGATACGCAGTATTTT
14,TRBJ1-2,.,.,TRBV6-5,CASSYSRGDYGYTF,TGTGCCAGCAGTTACTCAAGGGGCGACTATGGCTACACCTTC
12,TRBJ1-1,.,.,TRBV29-1,CSVDGSGPEAFF,TGCAGCGTTGATGGGTCAGGGCCTGAAGCTTTCTTT
16,TRBJ2-1,.,TRBD2,TRBV7-3,CASSSIPAGGLNEQFF,TGTGCCAGCAGCTCCATTCCAGCGGGGGGGCTTAATGAGCAGTTCTTC
16,TRBJ1-5,.,.,TRBV7-2,CASSPLGGPRHQPQHF,TGTGCCAGCAGCCCCCTGGGAGGGCCCCGACATCAGCCCCAGCATTTT
14,TRBJ2-5,.,TRBD1,TRBV7-6,CASSLVGQGDTQYF,TGTGCCAGCAGCTTAGTGGGACAGGGGGACACCCAGTACTTC
16,TRBJ1-1,.,TRBD1,TRBV5-4,CASRPRQGARNTEAFF,TGTGCCAGCAGACCTCGGCAGGGGGCGCGGAACACTGAAGCTTTCTTT
14,TRBJ2-1,.,.,TRBV27,CASSLAGASNEQFF,TGTGCCAGCAGTTTAGCGGGGGCCTCCAATGAGCAGTTCTTC
15,TRBJ2-5,.,TRBD2,TRBV5-1,CASSLALAVQETQYF,TGCGCCAGCAGCTTGGCGCTAGCGGTCCAAGAGACCCAGTACTTC
14,TRBJ2-3,.,.,TRBV2,CASRASSSTDTQYF,TGTGCCAGCAGAGCGTCCAGTAGCACGGATACGCAGTATTTT
16,TRBJ1-5,.,.,TRBV5-6,CASSSLRAATNQPQHF,TGTGCCAGCAGCTCCCTGCGCGCAGCCACCAATCAGCCCCAGCATTTT
16,TRBJ2-3,.,.,TRBV7-8,CASSLVEGGDTDTQYF,TGTGCCAGCAGCTTAGTCGAGGGGGGGGACACAGATACGCAGTATTTT
14,TRBJ2-1,.,TRBD2,TRBV7-8,CASSQREGIHEQFF,TGTGCCAGCAGCCAGCGGGAGGGAATCCATGAGCAGTTCTTC
15,TRBJ2-1,.,.,TRBV2,CASSEGGDPSGEQFF,TGTGCCAGCAGTGAAGGCGGCGACCCCTCGGGTGAGCAGTTCTTC
14,TRBJ2-5,few,TRBD1,TRBV9,CASSVAGQGETQYF,TGTGCCAGCAGCGTAGCGGGACAGGGAGAGACCCAGTACTTC
14,TRBJ1-1,.,.,TRBV7-2,CASSLVGGFTEAFF,TGTGCCAGCAGCTTAGTTGGGGGGTTCACTGAAGCTTTCTTT
13,TRBJ2-1,.,.,TRBV5-1,CASSLEIYNEQFF,TGCGCCAGCAGCTTGGAGATTTACAATGAGCAATTCTTC
15,TRBJ1-2,.,.,TRBV11-2,CASSLDSGSIYGYTF,TGTGCCAGCAGCTTAGATTCGGGGTCGATCTATGGCTACACCTTC
14,TRBJ1-5,.,.,TRBV23-1,CASSLTPSNQPQHF,TGCGCCAGCAGTCTGACCCCTAGCAATCAGCCCCAGCATTTT
18,TRBJ2-2,.,TRBD2,TRBV5-1,CASTTGLAGYSSAGELFF,TGCGCCAGCACTACGGGACTAGCGGGATATAGTTCCGCCGGGGAGCTGTTTTTT
15,TRBJ1-6,.,TRBD1,TRBV6-1,CASSDRGAYNSPLHF,TGTGCCAGCAGTGACAGGGGGGCATATAATTCACCCCTCCACTTT
15,TRBJ2-4,.,TRBD1,TRBV13,CASSPQTGTKNIQYF,TGTGCCAGCAGCCCCCAGACAGGGACCAAAAACATTCAGTACTTC
16,TRBJ1-5,once,TRBD1,TRBV7-9,CASSLGQGISNQPQHF,TGTGCCAGCAGCTTAGGACAGGGGATCAGCAATCAGCCCCAGCATTTT
15,TRBJ2-2,.,.,TRBV6-5,CASSFARELAGELFF,TGTGCCAGCAGTTTCGCCAGGGAATTAGCCGGGGAGCTGTTTTTT
10,TRBJ2-5,.,.,TRBV30,CAWSKETQYF,TGTGCCTGGAGTAAGGAGACCCAGTACTTC
14,TRBJ2-5,.,TRBD1,TRBV29-1,CSVPGTGGEKTQYF,TGCAGCGTGCCCGGGACAGGGGGCGAGAAGACCCAGTACTTC
17,TRBJ2-4,.,.,TRBV7-3,CASSLGGMTEGKNIQYF,TGTGCCAGCAGCTTAGGTGGGATGACGGAGGGCAAAAACATTCAGTACTTC
13,TRBJ1-1,.,.,TRBV5-5,CASSLTLNTEAFF,TGTGCCAGCAGCCTAACCTTGAACACTGAAGCTTTCTTT
14,TRBJ2-3,.,.,TRBV6-1,CASSERAVGATQYF,TGTGCCAGCAGTGAGCGTGCGGTAGGAGCCACGCAGTATTTT
12,TRBJ1-4,.,.,TRBV11-2,CASSSDREKLFF,TGTGCCAGCAGCTCCGACAGAGAAAAACTGTTTTTT
14,TRBJ2-7,.,TRBD1,TRBV11-2,CASRHRQGSYEQYF,TGTGCCAGCAGGCATCGACAGGGCTCCTACGAGCAGTACTTC
16,TRBJ1-4,.,.,TRBV4-3,CASSQDRYRGNEKLFF,TGCGCCAGCAGCCAAGATCGGTACAGAGGCAATGAAAAACTGTTTTTT
16,TRBJ2-1,.,TRBD2,TRBV5-6,CASSLTSREVYNEQFF,TGTGCCAGCAGCCTCACGTCGCGGGAGGTTTACAATGAGCAGTTCTTC
15,TRBJ2-1,.,TRBD1,TRBV11-3,CASSLGDRAYNEQFF,TGTGCCAGCAGCTTAGGGGACAGGGCATACAATGAGCAGTTCTTC
17,TRBJ2-1,.,.,TRBV9,CASSVAGVQGGGNEQFF,TGTGCCAGCAGCGTAGCTGGGGTACAGGGTGGGGGGAATGAGCAGTTCTTC
18,TRBJ2-1,once,.,TRBV21-1,CASSKGREEGDPYNEQFF,TGTGCCAGCAGCAAAGGAAGGGAGGAAGGAGACCCGTACAATGAGCAGTTCTTC
16,TRBJ1-5,.,.,TRBV9,CASSSGYGTRDQPQHF,TGTGCCAGCAGCTCGGGTTATGGGACACGGGATCAGCCCCAGCATTTT
17,TRBJ2-3,once,TRBD2,TRBV11-3,CASSLESSGGFTDTQYF,TGTGCCAGCAGCTTAGAATCTAGCGGGGGGTTCACAGATACGCAGTATTTT
13,TRBJ2-7,medium-sized,TRBD2,TRBV19,CASSRWGGVEQYF,TGTGCCAGTAGTCGATGGGGAGGGGTCGAGCAGTACTTC
15,TRBJ1-2,once,TRBD1,TRBV18,CASQGTGGIDYGYTF,TGTGCCAGCCAAGGAACAGGGGGCATTGACTATGGCTACACCTTC
14,TRBJ2-7,.,.,TRBV19,CASRDGGTTYEQYF,TGTGCCAGTAGAGATGGCGGGACCACCTACGAGCAGTACTTC
13,TRBJ2-7,.,.,TRBV6-5,CASSVGASYEQYF,TGTGCCAGCAGCGTGGGAGCTTCCTACGAGCAGTACTTC
15,TRBJ1-5,few,.,TRBV7-2,CASSLAPGSNQPQHF,TGTGCCAGCAGCTTAGCGCCGGGGAGCAATCAGCCCCAGCATTTT
11,TRBJ2-1,once,.,TRBV27,CATGSFNEQFF,TGTGCCACCGGGTCTTTCAATGAGCAGTTCTTC
16,TRBJ2-5,once,.,TRBV11-2,CASSLPGTAIEETQYF,TGTGCCAGCAGCTTACCCGGCACGGCGATAGAAGAGACCCAGTACTTC